This TCR beta chain was recovered during a study of blood T cell repertoires in COVID-19 (dated by TCRdb to the early 2020s). General notes on the study: Samples covering the acute and convalescent phases of COVID-19 were provided by collaborators in the United States, Italy and Spain. The material from the prospective study consisted of cDNA or gDNA derived from T cells, B-cell-depleted T cells, or PBMCs. Subjects who had been exposed to COVID-19, were actively infected with it, or had recovered from it provided the deeply sampled blood TCRbeta repertoires that made up the dataset. The repertoires were released in a freely available public database intended as a resource for research on the immune response to SARS-CoV-2. The samples were drawn from the first 160 participants of the ongoing ImmuneRACE study and from under 1,500 subjects provided by 6 global collaborators. The sample metadata nearly always contained a de-identified subject ID, COVID-19 status, age in years and sex. Where HLA class I and class II types were available, the types were taken from metadata supplied by the sample provider, not from assay-based typing.

Collaborating institutions collected whole blood in K2EDTA tubes following their own protocols. Collaborator samples were shipped for TCRbeta analysis as frozen whole blood, isolated PBMCs, or DNA extracted from either sample type. TCRbeta CDR3 regions were amplified from genomic DNA by means of the immunoSEQ Assay, a bias-controlled multiplex PCR. In the paper's pipeline: The number of nucleated cells in each sample was estimated by amplification of reference gene primers within the assay. Sequence reads were collapsed and filtered to measure the absolute abundance of every unique TCRbeta CDR3 rearrangement. For each sample, productive Simpson clonality was calculated as the square root of Simpson's diversity index across productive rearrangements. TCRdb mirrors the immuneACCESS table, restricted to in-frame sequences. Some clones are absent from its copies; in checked studies, under half trace to an unresolved V gene, and the reason for the others is unknown. V and J calls and clone size are copied from that table; D and trimming were computed from the DNA. Here the sample has about 85,000 clones; around 89% occur a single time. Approximately 4% of the sample rests with the top ten.

Broader findings and caveats from the paper: Clinical and demographic metadata were provided uncurated, with the amount varying by source and participant.

The germline V gene sets CDR1 to SGHAT and CDR2 to FQNNGV. Measured from the cysteine to the phenylalanine, the CDR3 is 13 residues long. Here the CDR3 DNA is all that survives: 39 bases in frame from base 1. A distance of 9 bases separates the germline ends of V and J, which lose 6 bases and 1 base respectively. There are a few counts of this clone. Its binding antigen is unknown. Base-call qualities are not available, and no considerably larger clone is one nucleotide away. This clonotype was sampled from a woman aged 80 or older with active or convalescent COVID-19. The V and J genes are TRBV11-2 and TRBJ1-1; possibly the D gene is TRBD1, per 5 matching bases. Material: peripheral blood. The nucleotides are TGTGCCAGCAGTCGAGGACAGAACACTGAAGCTTTCTTT. It codes for CASSRGQNTEAFF.